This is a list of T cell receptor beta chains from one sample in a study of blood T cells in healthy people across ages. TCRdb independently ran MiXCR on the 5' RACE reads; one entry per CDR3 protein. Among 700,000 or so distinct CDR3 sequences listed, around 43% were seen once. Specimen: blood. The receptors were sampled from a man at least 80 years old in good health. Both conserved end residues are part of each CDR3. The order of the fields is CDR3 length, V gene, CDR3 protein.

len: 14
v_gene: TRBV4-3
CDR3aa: CVSSQGVFGGGYTF

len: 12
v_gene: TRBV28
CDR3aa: CASNRGLNIQYF

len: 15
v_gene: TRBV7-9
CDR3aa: CASSPNGLIYNEQFF

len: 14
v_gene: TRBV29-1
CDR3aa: CSVRQEARNTEAFF

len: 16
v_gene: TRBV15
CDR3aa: CATSKGPGANTGELFF

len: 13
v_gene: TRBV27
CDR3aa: CASSRPPLETQYF

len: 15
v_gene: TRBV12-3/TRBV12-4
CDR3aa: CASSFRQGASQPQHF

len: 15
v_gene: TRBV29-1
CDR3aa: CSGHPGRGSTDTQYF

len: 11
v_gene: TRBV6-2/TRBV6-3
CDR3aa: CASTYLETQYF

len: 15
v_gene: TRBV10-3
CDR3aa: CAISERGGTYNEQFF

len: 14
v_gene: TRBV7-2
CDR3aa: CASSSAGRGETQYF

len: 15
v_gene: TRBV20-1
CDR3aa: CSAAPPRQSSYEQYF

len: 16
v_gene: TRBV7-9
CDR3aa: CASSLGGLASTYEQYF

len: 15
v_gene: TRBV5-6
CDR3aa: CASSFGLAGTREQFF

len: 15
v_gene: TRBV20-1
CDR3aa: CSARVTAQGANVLTF

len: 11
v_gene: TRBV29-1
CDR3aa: CSFRFGNTIYF

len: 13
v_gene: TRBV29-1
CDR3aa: CSGRTGGYNEQFF

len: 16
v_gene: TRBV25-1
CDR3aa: CASSELGTGHNSPLHF

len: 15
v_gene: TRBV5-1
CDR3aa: CASSETGAPYNEQFF

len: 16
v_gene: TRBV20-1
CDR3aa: CSARYGAEGLDSPLHF

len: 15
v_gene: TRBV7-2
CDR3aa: CASSVNRGLAETQYF

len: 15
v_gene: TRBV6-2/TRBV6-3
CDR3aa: CASSYSTPEYNEQFF

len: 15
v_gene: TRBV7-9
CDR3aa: CASSRTGGGTDTQYF

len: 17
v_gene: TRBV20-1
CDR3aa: CSARLSPGQGVNSPLHF

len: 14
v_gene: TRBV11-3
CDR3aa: CASSSQGSNYEQYF

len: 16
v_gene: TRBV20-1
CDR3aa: CSAAPTGGGFSHEQYF

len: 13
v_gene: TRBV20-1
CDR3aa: CGARSYQAGTQYF

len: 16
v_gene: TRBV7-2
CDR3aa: CASSQFGQGAYNEQYF

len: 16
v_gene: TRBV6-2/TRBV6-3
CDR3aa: CASSQIGPGNTGELFF

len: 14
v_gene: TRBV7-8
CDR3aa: CASSVLGGTGELFF

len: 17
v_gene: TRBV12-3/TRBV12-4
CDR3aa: CASSLSRPGQKSYEQYF